The rows below give T cell receptor beta chains drawn from one sample of a study of blood T cell repertoires in COVID-19. The method was immunoSEQ multiplex PCR; TCRdb's version includes in-frame clones alone and lacks a portion of them. Counted here are more than 150,000 clones, approximately 94% occurring once; the ten biggest clones make up about 0.8%. What was sequenced was peripheral blood. The receptors were gathered from a man between 25 and 39 years old with COVID-19, enrolled during active disease. CDR3s include the opening cysteine and the closing phenylalanine or tryptophan. The D gene is left open where the match is weak. The size field is filled for only some rows; it gives once, few, many or a size class.

v_call,j_call,d_call,clone_size,cdr3_aa,cdr3_nt
TRBV19,TRBJ1-4,TRBD1,.,CASSIGRQGANEKLFF,TGTGCCAGTAGTATAGGTCGACAGGGGGCTAATGAAAAACTGTTTTTT
TRBV7-9,TRBJ1-2,.,.,CASSLRSGGTAGQDYGYTF,TGTGCCAGCAGCTTAAGATCGGGGGGCACAGCTGGGCAGGACTATGGCTACACCTTC
TRBV5-1,TRBJ1-4,TRBD1,once,CASSSGQADEKLFF,TGCGCCAGCAGCTCGGGACAGGCGGATGAAAAACTGTTTTTT
TRBV29-1,TRBJ1-2,.,.,CSVRSPGGYGYTF,TGCAGCGTGAGGTCGCCCGGGGGCTATGGCTACACCTTC
TRBV27,TRBJ1-5,.,.,CASSLPGYDNQPQHF,TGTGCCAGCAGTTTACCCGGGTATGACAATCAGCCCCAGCATTTT
TRBV5-1,TRBJ2-5,TRBD1,.,CASSLGGQPGQETQYF,TGCGCCAGCAGCTTGGGGGGACAGCCCGGACAAGAGACCCAGTACTTC
TRBV19,TRBJ2-2,TRBD1,few,CATHPRGSTGELFF,TGTGCCACCCACCCCAGGGGGAGCACCGGGGAGCTGTTTTTT
TRBV5-1,TRBJ2-7,.,few,CASSLEGARYEQYF,TGCGCCAGCAGCTTGGAAGGAGCCCGGTACGAGCAGTACTTC
TRBV18,TRBJ2-3,.,once,CASSPTEGMMQYF,TGTGCCAGCTCGCCGACTGAGGGAATGATGCAGTATTTT
TRBV6-5,TRBJ2-1,TRBD2,.,CASRPTSGAYNEQFF,TGTGCCAGCAGGCCCACTAGCGGAGCTTACAATGAGCAGTTCTTC
TRBV19,TRBJ1-1,TRBD1,.,CASSAHRDRDPTEAFF,TGTGCCAGTAGTGCTCACCGGGACAGGGATCCCACTGAAGCTTTCTTT
TRBV5-6,TRBJ1-6,.,.,CASSLGGQIRGSPLHF,TGTGCCAGCAGCTTGGGAGGCCAAATTCGAGGTTCACCCCTCCACTTT
TRBV6-6,TRBJ1-1,.,.,CASSEEGGRTEAFF,TGTGCCAGCAGTGAGGAGGGCGGGAGGACTGAAGCTTTCTTT
TRBV6-6,TRBJ1-1,.,once,CASSNGRGTEAFF,TGTGCCAGCAGTAACGGAAGGGGCACTGAAGCTTTCTTT
TRBV3-1/TRBV3-2,TRBJ1-3,TRBD1,.,CASSQDGQGDTIYF,TGTGCCAGCAGCCAAGATGGTCAGGGGGACACCATATATTTT
TRBV19,TRBJ1-5,.,.,CASSWEGELNQPQHF,TGTGCCAGTTCCTGGGAGGGCGAGCTGAATCAGCCCCAGCATTTT
TRBV15,TRBJ1-1,TRBD1,once,CATTNPGTGDTEAFF,TGTGCCACTACGAACCCCGGGACAGGGGACACTGAAGCTTTCTTT
TRBV9,TRBJ1-2,.,.,CASSVPSGGGYTF,TGTGCCAGCAGCGTCCCGTCGGGGGGAGGCTACACCTTC
TRBV5-1,TRBJ1-1,TRBD1,.,CASSLDGQGWSTEAFF,TGCGCCAGCAGCTTGGATGGACAGGGGTGGAGCACTGAAGCTTTCTTT
TRBV11-2,TRBJ2-2,TRBD2,.,CASSLDLFPLAGGSAGELFF,TGTGCCAGCAGCTTAGATCTATTTCCCCTAGCGGGGGGTTCTGCCGGGGAGCTGTTTTTT
TRBV12-5,TRBJ1-1,.,once,CASGPGGRMNTEAFF,TGTGCTAGTGGTCCGGGGGGACGGATGAACACTGAAGCTTTCTTT
TRBV21-1,TRBJ2-3,.,.,CASSNRGMADTQYF,TGTGCCAGCAGCAACAGGGGGATGGCCGATACGCAGTATTTT
TRBV5-1,TRBJ2-1,TRBD2,once,CASSPIAGMRGNEQFF,TGCGCCAGCAGCCCAATAGCGGGGATGAGGGGAAATGAGCAGTTCTTC
TRBV19,TRBJ1-5,.,.,CASSRRESNQPQHF,TGTGCCAGTAGCCGTCGGGAGTCCAATCAGCCCCAGCATTTT
TRBV12-5,TRBJ1-4,TRBD1,.,CASGSWTGSNEKLFF,TGTGCTAGTGGTTCCTGGACAGGGAGTAATGAAAAACTGTTTTTT
TRBV5-1,TRBJ1-4,TRBD1,.,CASRLGTDNEKLFF,TGCGCCAGCAGACTCGGGACAGATAATGAAAAACTGTTTTTT
TRBV5-1,TRBJ2-2,TRBD2,.,CASSLDASGGGGELFF,TGCGCCAGCAGCTTGGATGCTAGCGGGGGAGGCGGGGAGCTGTTTTTT
TRBV5-6,TRBJ1-4,TRBD1,.,CASSGTVSTNEKLFF,TGTGCCAGCAGCGGGACAGTCTCAACTAATGAAAAACTGTTTTTT